The clone carrying this T cell receptor (beta chain) has just a few counts. Assay used: immunoSEQ multiplex PCR; TCRdb lists only in-frame clones, some missing. The sample holds 25,000 or so clones; roughly 90% are singletons and the top ten take 2%. Trimming took 2 bases from V and 4 from J; bases not matched to a gene: 1. The CDR3 sequence is 13 residues long. The germline CDR1 and CDR2 sequences are MDHEN and SYDVKM. This entry belongs to a study of graft-versus-host responses after intestinal transplantation. The gene calls are TRBV28 and TRBJ2-7; 8 nucleotides line up with TRBD2. The TCR sequence derives from a human patient who received an intestinal transplant, so some T cells may come from the graft donor. The starting material was PBMCs, obtained roughly 41 days after intestinal transplant. This chain's CDR3 is CASSLAGGYEQYF. CDR3 sequence (DNA): TGTGCCAGCAGTTTAGCGGGAGGTTACGAGCAGTACTTC.